These T cell receptor beta chains were read from a single sample in a study of CD8 T cells in Susac syndrome. Via MiXCR, TCRdb re-called the immunoSEQ multiplex PCR reads, giving one row per CDR3 protein. Of about 250,000 distinct CDR3 sequences detected, 80% to 95% appear once; the ten largest clones hold about 0.07%. Sequenced material: CD4+ T cells from PBMCs. The source is a human donor with multiple sclerosis. Each CDR3 is given with its conserved first and last residue. The order of the fields is J gene, V gene, clone size, D gene, CDR3 length, CDR3 DNA, CDR3 protein. D genes are given only for firm matches. Size is omitted from some rows. Given values are once, few, many or a class for expanded clones.

>TRBJ1-1|TRBV7-9|.|.|14
TGTGCCAGCAGCTTATCCGCCAAGAACACTGAAGCTTTCTTT
CASSLSAKNTEAFF
>TRBJ1-1|TRBV29-1|.|TRBD1|16
TGCAGCGTTGAATTCGCCGGGACAGGCATCAGTCGTGAAGCTTTCTTT
CSVEFAGTGISREAFF
>TRBJ2-3|TRBV24-1|.|.|17
TGTGCCACCAGTGGGAGCGGGTTCCCCCCCCAGACAGATACGCAGTATTTT
CATSGSGFPPQTDTQYF
>TRBJ2-2|TRBV7-9|once|.|16
TGTGCCAGCAGCTTTGACGGGGGCCTGACTACCGGGGAGCTGTTTTTT
CASSFDGGLTTGELFF
>TRBJ1-6|TRBV7-2|.|TRBD1|17
TGTGCCAGCAGCCAGGAGGGACAGGGTCCCCTATCTTCACCCCTCCACTTT
CASSQEGQGPLSSPLHF
>TRBJ2-3|TRBV11-2|.|TRBD2|16
TGTGCCAGCAGCCCCGGGACTAGCGGAGAACGGGATACGCAGTATTTT
CASSPGTSGERDTQYF
>TRBJ1-5|TRBV6-5|.|.|16
TGTGCCAGCAGTTACACGGGGCCGGCAGGCGGACAGCCCCAGCATTTT
CASSYTGPAGGQPQHF
>TRBJ2-1|TRBV6-6|.|.|13
TGTGCCAGTACACTGGCCCAATACAATGAGCAGTTCTTC
CASTLAQYNEQFF
>TRBJ1-2|TRBV29-1|.|.|12
TGCAGCGTCTCACGAGGGGCCTATGGCTACACCTTC
CSVSRGAYGYTF
>TRBJ2-1|TRBV6-6|.|.|15
TGTGCCAGCAGTTACCCGAAGGTACAGTACAATGAGCAGTTCTTC
CASSYPKVQYNEQFF